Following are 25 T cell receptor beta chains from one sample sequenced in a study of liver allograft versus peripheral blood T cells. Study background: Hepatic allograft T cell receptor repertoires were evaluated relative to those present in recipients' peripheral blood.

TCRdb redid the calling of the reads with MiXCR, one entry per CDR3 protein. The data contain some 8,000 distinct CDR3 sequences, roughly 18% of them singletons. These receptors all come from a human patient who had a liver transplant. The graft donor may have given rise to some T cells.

Written as DNA, the CDR3 is TGTGCCAGCGGAAGACCGCCAGGAGCTTTCTTT. Its protein is CASGRPPGAFF. The chain carries TRBV28 and TRBJ1-1; D uncertain. This CDR3 has 11 amino acids. Trimming took 8 bases from V and 10 from J, leaving 14 bases between them. Germline values: CDR1 MDHEN, CDR2 SYDVKM.

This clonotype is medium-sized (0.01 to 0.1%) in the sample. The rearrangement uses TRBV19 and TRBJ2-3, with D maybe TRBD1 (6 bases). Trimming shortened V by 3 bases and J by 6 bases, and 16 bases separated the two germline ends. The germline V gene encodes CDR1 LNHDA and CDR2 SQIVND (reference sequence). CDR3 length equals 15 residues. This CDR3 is CASSIPRGGWDTQYF. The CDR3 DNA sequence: TGTGCCAGTAGTATCCCCAGGGGCGGTTGGGATACGCAGTATTTT.

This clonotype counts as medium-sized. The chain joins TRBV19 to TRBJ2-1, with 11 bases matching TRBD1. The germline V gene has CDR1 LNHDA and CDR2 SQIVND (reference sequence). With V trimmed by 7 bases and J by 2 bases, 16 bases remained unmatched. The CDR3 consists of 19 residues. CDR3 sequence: CASTPGQGASRAAYNEQFF. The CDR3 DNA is TGTGCCAGTACCCCCGGACAGGGGGCATCGCGGGCAGCCTACAATGAGCAGTTCTTC. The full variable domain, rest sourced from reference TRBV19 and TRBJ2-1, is DGGITQSPKYLFRKEGQNVTLSCEQNLNHDAMYWYRQDPGQGLRLIYYSQIVNDFQKGDIAEGYSVSREKKESFPLTVTSAQKNPTAFYLCASTPGQGASRAAYNEQFFGPGTRLTVL.

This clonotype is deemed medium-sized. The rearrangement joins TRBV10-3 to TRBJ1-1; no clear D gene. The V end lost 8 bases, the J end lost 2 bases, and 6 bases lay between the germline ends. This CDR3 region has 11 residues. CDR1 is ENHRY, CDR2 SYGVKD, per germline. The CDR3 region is CAISGNTEAFF. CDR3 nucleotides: TGTGCCATCTCAGGTAACACTGAAGCTTTCTTT.

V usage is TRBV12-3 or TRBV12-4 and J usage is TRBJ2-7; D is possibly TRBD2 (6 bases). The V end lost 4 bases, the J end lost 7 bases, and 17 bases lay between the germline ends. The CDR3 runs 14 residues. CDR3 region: CASSYSRREWEQYF. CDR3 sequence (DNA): TGTGCCAGCAGTTACTCTCGCCGGGAGTGGGAGCAGTACTTC.

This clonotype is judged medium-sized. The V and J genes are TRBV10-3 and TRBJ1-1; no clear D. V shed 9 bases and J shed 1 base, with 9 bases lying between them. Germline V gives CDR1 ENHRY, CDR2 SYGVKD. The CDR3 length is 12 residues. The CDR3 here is CAIFDGNTEAFF. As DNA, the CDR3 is TGTGCCATTTTCGACGGGAACACTGAAGCTTTCTTT.

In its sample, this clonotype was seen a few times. CDR3 DNA sequence: TGCAGTGCGCCCAGGCTAGCGGGAGGGGGTGAGCAGTTCTTC. Encoded protein: CSAPRLAGGGEQFF. V gene TRBV20-1 combines with J gene TRBJ2-1; 12 positions agree with TRBD2. V trimming: 6 bases; J trimming: 9 bases; junction bases outside the gene matches: 9. The CDR3 length is 14 residues. Germline V gene sequence: CDR1 DFQATT, CDR2 SNEGSKA (reference sequence).

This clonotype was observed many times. The CDR3 is CASSGGLQQETQYF. For the CDR3, the DNA is TGTGCCAGCAGCGGGGGACTACAACAAGAGACCCAGTACTTC. This rearrangement joins TRBV7-9 to TRBJ2-5, with 7 bases aligning to TRBD2. The CDR3 runs to 14 residues. Trimming took 5 bases from V and 2 from J; bases not matched to a gene: 5. The V gene's germline CDR1 is SEHNR and CDR2 FQNEAQ (reference sequence).

The CDR3 DNA reads as TGTGCCAGCCGGGACAGGACTACTTATGGCTACACCTTC. This translates into CASRDRTTYGYTF. V and J are TRBV7-9 and TRBJ1-2, with 8 nucleotides matching TRBD1. Germline-derived CDR1 and CDR2 are SEHNR and FQNEAQ (reference sequence). J was trimmed by 5 bases and V by 8 bases; bases with no gene match: 7. The CDR3 consists of 13 residues.

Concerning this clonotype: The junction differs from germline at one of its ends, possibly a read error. The CDR3 sequence: CATRGTGGSVDF. The CDR3 nucleotides read TGTGCCACCCGCGGGACAGGGGGCTCCGTGGACTTC. The chain employs TRBV6-6 and TRBJ2-7; 12 bases are shared with TRBD1. CDR1 and CDR2 from the germline V gene are MNHNY and SVGAGI (reference sequence). This CDR3 has 12 amino acids.

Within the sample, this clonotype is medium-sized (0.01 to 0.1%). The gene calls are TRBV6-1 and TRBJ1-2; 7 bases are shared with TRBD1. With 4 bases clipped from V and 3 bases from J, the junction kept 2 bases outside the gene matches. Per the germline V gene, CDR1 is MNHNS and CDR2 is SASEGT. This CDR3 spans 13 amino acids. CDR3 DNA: TGTGCCAGCAGTGCAGGGGGTGACTATGGCTACACCTTC. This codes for CASSAGGDYGYTF.

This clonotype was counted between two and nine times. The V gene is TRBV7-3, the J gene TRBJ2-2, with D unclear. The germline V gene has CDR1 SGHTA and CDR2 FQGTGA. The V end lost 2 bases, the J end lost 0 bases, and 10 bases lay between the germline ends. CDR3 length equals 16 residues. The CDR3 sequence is CASSLLASANTGELFF. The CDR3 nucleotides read TGTGCCAGCAGCTTATTGGCCTCAGCGAACACCGGGGAGCTGTTTTTT.

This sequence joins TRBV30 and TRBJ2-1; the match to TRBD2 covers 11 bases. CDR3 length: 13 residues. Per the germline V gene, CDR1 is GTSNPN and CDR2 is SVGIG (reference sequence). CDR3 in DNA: TGTGCGTGCACCCGGACTAGCGGGTCCAGGCGGTTCTTC. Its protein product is CACTRTSGSRRFF.

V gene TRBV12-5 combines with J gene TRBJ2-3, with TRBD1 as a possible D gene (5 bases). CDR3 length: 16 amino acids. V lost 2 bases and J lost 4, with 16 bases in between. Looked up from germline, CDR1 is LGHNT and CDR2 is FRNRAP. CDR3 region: CASGLLDRARADTQYF. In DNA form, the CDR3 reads TGTGCTAGTGGTTTGCTCGACAGAGCCAGGGCAGATACGCAGTATTTT.

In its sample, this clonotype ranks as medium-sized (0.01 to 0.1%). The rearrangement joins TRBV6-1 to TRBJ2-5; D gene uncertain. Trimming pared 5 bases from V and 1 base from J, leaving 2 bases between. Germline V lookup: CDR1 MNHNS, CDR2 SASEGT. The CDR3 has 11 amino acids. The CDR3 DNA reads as TGTGCCAGCAGTCCCCAAGAGACCCAGTACTTC. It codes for CASSPQETQYF.

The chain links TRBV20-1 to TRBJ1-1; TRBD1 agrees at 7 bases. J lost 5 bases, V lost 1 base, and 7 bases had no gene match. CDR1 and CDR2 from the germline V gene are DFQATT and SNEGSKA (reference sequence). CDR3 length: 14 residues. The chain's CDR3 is CSARGQGLFTEAFF. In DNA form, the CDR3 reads TGCAGTGCTAGAGGACAGGGTTTATTTACTGAAGCTTTCTTT.

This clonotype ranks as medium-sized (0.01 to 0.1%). The CDR3 loop is CASSYVDVNEKLFF. The CDR3 bases are TGTGCCAGCAGTTACGTGGACGTTAATGAAAAACTGTTTTTT. This sequence joins TRBV6-6 and TRBJ1-4; D remains ambiguous. Germline V gene data show CDR1 as MNHNY and CDR2 as SVGAGI (reference sequence). The CDR3 extends over 14 amino acids. Deletions cut 2 bases from V and 4 bases from J, with 8 bases between.

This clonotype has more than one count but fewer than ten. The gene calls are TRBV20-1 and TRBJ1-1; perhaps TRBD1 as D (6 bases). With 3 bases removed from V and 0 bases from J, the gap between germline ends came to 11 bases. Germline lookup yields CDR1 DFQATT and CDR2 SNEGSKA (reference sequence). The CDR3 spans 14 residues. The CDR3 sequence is CSASRGQLNTEAFF. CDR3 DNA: TGCAGTGCTAGCCGTGGACAGCTGAACACTGAAGCTTTCTTT.

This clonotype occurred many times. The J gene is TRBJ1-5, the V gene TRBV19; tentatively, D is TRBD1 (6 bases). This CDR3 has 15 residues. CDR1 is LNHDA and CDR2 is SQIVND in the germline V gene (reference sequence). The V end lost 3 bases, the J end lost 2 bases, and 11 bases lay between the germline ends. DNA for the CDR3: TGTGCCAGTAGTATCAACAGGGAGGGCAATCAGCCCCAGCATTTT. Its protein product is CASSINREGNQPQHF.

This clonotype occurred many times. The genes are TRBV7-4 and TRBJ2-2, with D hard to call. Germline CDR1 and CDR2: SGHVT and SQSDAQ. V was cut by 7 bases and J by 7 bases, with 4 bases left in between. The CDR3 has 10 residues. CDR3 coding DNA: TGTGCCAGCACCTTCGGGGAGCTGTTTTTT. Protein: CASTFGELFF.

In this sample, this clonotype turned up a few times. CDR3 in amino acids: CSARVMRTRVDTQYF. DNA of the CDR3: TGCAGTGCTAGGGTTATGCGCACCCGGGTAGATACGCAGTATTTT. The rearrangement joins TRBV20-1 to TRBJ2-3; D gene ambiguous. This CDR3 is built from 15 residues. V shed 3 bases and J shed 5 bases, with 18 bases lying between them. CDR1 and CDR2 from the germline V gene are DFQATT and SNEGSKA (reference sequence).

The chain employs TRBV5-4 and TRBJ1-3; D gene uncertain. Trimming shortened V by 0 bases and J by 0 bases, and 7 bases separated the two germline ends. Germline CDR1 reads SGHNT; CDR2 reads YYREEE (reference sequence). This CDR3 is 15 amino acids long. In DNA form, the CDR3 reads TGTGCCAGCAGCTTGGATACTAACTCTGGAAACACCATATATTTT. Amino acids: CASSLDTNSGNTIYF.

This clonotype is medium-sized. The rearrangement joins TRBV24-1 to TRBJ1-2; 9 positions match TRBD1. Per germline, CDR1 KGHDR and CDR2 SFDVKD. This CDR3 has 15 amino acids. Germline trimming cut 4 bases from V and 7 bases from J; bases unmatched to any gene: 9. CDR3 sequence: CATSDPDRGIGGYTF. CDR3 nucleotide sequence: TGTGCCACCAGTGACCCAGACAGGGGGATCGGTGGCTACACCTTC.

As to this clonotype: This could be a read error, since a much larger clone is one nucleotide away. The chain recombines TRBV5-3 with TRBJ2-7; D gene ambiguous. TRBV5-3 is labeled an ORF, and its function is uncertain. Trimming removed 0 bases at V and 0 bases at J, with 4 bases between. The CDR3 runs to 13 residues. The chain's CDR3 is CARSLGVSYEQYF. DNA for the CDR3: TGTGCCAGAAGCTTGGGGGTCTCCTACGAGCAGTACTTC.

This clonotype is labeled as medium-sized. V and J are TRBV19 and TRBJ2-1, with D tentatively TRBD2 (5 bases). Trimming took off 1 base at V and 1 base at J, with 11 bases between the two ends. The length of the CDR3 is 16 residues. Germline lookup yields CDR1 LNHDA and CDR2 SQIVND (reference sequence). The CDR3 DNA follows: TGTGCCAGTAGTATAGGGGCTACTAGATCCTACAATGAGCAGTTCTTC. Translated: CASSIGATRSYNEQFF.